This T cell receptor (beta chain) appears in the sequencing data of a study of regulatory T cells in long-lasting Graves disease. Study outcomes and limitations: Favored gene segments in persistent disease were TRBV28, TRBJ1-2 and TRBJ2-5. Blood alone, not thyroid tissue, was studied.

This clonotype was observed a handful of times. What it binds is unknown. As for time point: newly diagnosed GD, antithyroid drugs for less than 3 months. With RNA extracted from PBMCs as input, the TCR library was made. Graves' disease diagnosis relied on American Thyroid Association guidelines. V dropped 7 bases and J dropped 5 bases, with 12 bases sitting between them. Germline V lookup: CDR1 MNHNS, CDR2 SASEGT. The length of the CDR3 is 12 residues. TCR beta libraries were built with iRepertoire HTBI primers and Arm-PCR of CDR3 regions. Methods used by the authors: The study identified under 80 TRBV and 13 to 15 TRBJ segments across samples. Each CDR3 protein gets one entry after TCRdb re-called the multiplex PCR reads with MiXCR. TCRdb, not the original authors, processed these V and J calls. The sample yields over 300,000 distinct CDR3 sequences, roughly a sixth seen once.

The V and J genes are TRBV6-1 and TRBJ2-7; a possible D gene is TRBD2 (5 bases). Sequencing used peripheral blood mononuclear cells (PBMCs), obtained at new diagnosis, from a patient treated with antithyroid drugs. The receptor was isolated from a female donor with Graves disease. The chain's CDR3 is CASKELRDEQYF. The CDR3, as DNA: TGTGCCAGCAAGGAACTGAGGGACGAGCAGTACTTC.